This T cell receptor (beta chain) was obtained from a study of vaccination and CD4 T cells after COVID-19. At the Johns Hopkins FTIC core, DNA taken from cultured CD4+ T cells was sequenced by way of the Oncomine TCR Beta short-read assay. TCRdb analysed the PCR reads with MiXCR anew, one entry per CDR3 protein. The repertoire consists of 23,000 or so distinct CDR3 sequences, with around two fifths occurring once and the leading ten covering 4% to 5%. This sample's time point: late sampling 161 to 241 days after vaccination in a few convalescent patients. Treatment here: roughly 10-day PBMC culture with coronavirus spike peptide pools or control peptides (ViraFEST assay). The sample holds one count of this clonotype. As yet, its antigen is unknown. The material was CD4+ T cells from blood, cultured in vitro, obtained about 7 months after SARS-CoV-2 vaccination. This TCR derives from a human donor who had recovered from COVID-19.

This CDR3 reads CASSKQGALDEQYF. Written as DNA, the CDR3 is TGTGCCAGCAGTAAACAGGGGGCGCTGGACGAGCAGTACTTC. The chain combines TRBV28 with TRBJ2-7; TRBD1 matches 9 bases. The germline CDR1 and CDR2 sequences are MDHEN and SYDVKM. Trimming at V came to 5 bases and at J to 5 bases, leaving 7 bases not matched to a gene. CDR3 length: 14 amino acids.